A selection of T cell receptor beta chains follows, all from one sample in a study of radiotherapy plus CTLA-4 blockade in lung cancer. Repertoires were generated with immunoSEQ multiplex PCR, while TCRdb's copy carries only in-frame clones and drops some. The sample shows 77,000 or so clones, approximately 73% of them seen only once. Sequenced material: peripheral blood, taken from a patient treated with radiotherapy plus ipilimumab. All receptors derive from a human donor with non-small cell lung cancer whose response to radiotherapy plus ipilimumab could not be evaluated. CDR3s include the opening cysteine and the closing phenylalanine or tryptophan. Each record gives: CDR3 protein, CDR3 DNA, J gene, V gene, D gene, clone size. A D gene is named only where the DNA matches it firmly. Clone size is shown for a subset of rows, as once, few, many or a class of expanded clone.

CASSLDGQVHQPQHF,TGTGCCAGCAGCTTAGACGGACAGGTTCACCAGCCCCAGCATTTT,TRBJ1-5,TRBV7-8,TRBD1,NA
CAWSLGLGNEKLFF,TGTGCCTGGAGTTTGGGGCTCGGTAATGAAAAACTGTTTTTT,TRBJ1-4,TRBV30,NA,NA
CASSFGLAANNEQFF,TGTGCCAGCAGCTTTGGGCTAGCGGCAAACAATGAGCAGTTCTTC,TRBJ2-1,TRBV13,TRBD2,NA
CAISEPIDRGQETQYF,TGTGCCATCAGTGAGCCTATAGACAGGGGCCAAGAGACCCAGTACTTC,TRBJ2-5,TRBV10-3,TRBD1,once
CASSLSGTGADTQYF,TGTGCCAGCAGTTTATCCGGGACAGGGGCAGATACGCAGTATTTT,TRBJ2-3,TRBV6-6,TRBD1,NA
CATSRDRGNTEAFF,TGTGCCACCAGCAGAGATAGGGGGAACACTGAAGCTTTCTTT,TRBJ1-1,TRBV15,NA,NA
CASSNEPRTGELFF,TGTGCCAGCAGCAATGAGCCTCGGACCGGGGAGCTGTTTTTT,TRBJ2-2,TRBV6-5,NA,few
CASSLVSVDEQYF,TGTGCCAGCAGCTTAGTGTCTGTAGACGAGCAGTACTTC,TRBJ2-7,TRBV7-2,NA,many
CASSSPRDREETQYF,TGTGCCAGCAGCTCCCCACGAGACAGGGAAGAGACCCAGTACTTC,TRBJ2-5,TRBV5-4,TRBD1,few
CASWIGTGGHEQYF,TGCGCCAGCTGGATTGGGACAGGGGGCCACGAGCAGTACTTC,TRBJ2-7,TRBV5-1,TRBD1,NA
CASSLGGGGDTQYF,TGTGCCAGCAGCTTAGGCGGGGGCGGAGATACGCAGTATTTT,TRBJ2-3,TRBV7-2,NA,NA
CASIIGGAEEQYF,TGTGCCAGCATAATCGGGGGGGCCGAGGAGCAGTACTTC,TRBJ2-7,TRBV2,TRBD2,NA
CACQTQGAWLLSNSPLHF,TGTGCCTGCCAGACACAGGGGGCTTGGCTACTAAGTAATTCACCCCTCCACTTT,TRBJ1-6,TRBV30,TRBD1,NA
CASSDRTSGSLAYNEQFF,TGTGCCAGCAGTGACCGGACTAGCGGGAGTTTGGCCTACAATGAGCAGTTCTTC,TRBJ2-1,TRBV6-1,TRBD2,NA
CAWSPTKRVPNEKLFF,TGTGCCTGGAGCCCTACGAAGAGGGTCCCCAATGAAAAACTGTTTTTT,TRBJ1-4,TRBV30,NA,NA
CASSLSPGMGNTEAFF,TGTGCCAGCAGTTTAAGCCCGGGGATGGGCAACACTGAAGCTTTCTTT,TRBJ1-1,TRBV28,NA,few
CASSADRAEGDTIYF,TGTGCCAGCAGCGCCGACAGGGCTGAGGGGGACACCATATATTTT,TRBJ1-3,TRBV9,TRBD1,NA
CASSPRGYNEQFF,TGTGCCAGCAGCCCTCGGGGGTACAATGAGCAGTTCTTC,TRBJ2-1,TRBV7-7,NA,NA
CASSSGRVAPLHF,TGTGCCAGCAGCTCTGGCCGGGTAGCTCCCCTCCACTTT,TRBJ1-6,TRBV7-9,NA,NA
CASSLAGGQFF,TGTGCCAGCAGCCTAGCGGGGGGCCAGTTCTTC,TRBJ2-1,TRBV5-6,TRBD2,NA
CASSYSRGGQGYTF,TGTGCCAGCAGTTACAGTAGGGGGGGCCAAGGCTACACCTTC,TRBJ1-2,TRBV6-6,NA,NA
CASSLGADNEQYF,TGTGCCAGCAGCTTAGGGGCTGACAACGAGCAGTACTTC,TRBJ2-7,TRBV7-8,NA,NA
CASGDREENTEAFF,TGTGCCAGTGGGGACAGGGAGGAAAACACTGAAGCTTTCTTT,TRBJ1-1,TRBV19,TRBD1,NA
CASKIPGQINEKLFF,TGTGCCAGTAAAATCCCGGGACAGATTAATGAAAAACTGTTTTTT,TRBJ1-4,TRBV19,TRBD1,NA
CASRQLGQEGSNQPQHF,TGTGCCAGCAGACAACTAGGACAGGAAGGAAGCAATCAGCCCCAGCATTTT,TRBJ1-5,TRBV28,TRBD1,NA
CASSFPGGQGGTEAFF,TGTGCCAGCAGTTTCCCGGGGGGACAGGGTGGCACTGAAGCTTTCTTT,TRBJ1-1,TRBV6-6,TRBD1,NA
CASSLYQGLIGYTF,TGTGCCAGCAGTTTATATCAGGGGTTGATTGGCTACACCTTC,TRBJ1-2,TRBV28,NA,NA
CASSYSGGAGQETQYF,TGTGCCAGCAGCTATAGCGGGGGGGCCGGTCAAGAGACCCAGTACTTC,TRBJ2-5,TRBV5-5,TRBD2,NA
CATSRLAGWSEQFF,TGTGCCACCAGCAGACTAGCGGGATGGAGTGAGCAGTTCTTC,TRBJ2-1,TRBV15,TRBD2,NA
CASSLGTRKVGNQPQHF,TGTGCCAGCAGCTTGGGGACACGGAAGGTTGGCAATCAGCCCCAGCATTTT,TRBJ1-5,TRBV7-8,NA,NA
CASSFTRGVTEAFF,TGTGCCAGCAGCTTCACGCGGGGGGTAACTGAAGCTTTCTTT,TRBJ1-1,TRBV11-2,NA,NA
CASSLTAGTQKSGELFF,TGCGCCAGCAGCTTGACAGCCGGGACTCAGAAATCCGGGGAGCTGTTTTTT,TRBJ2-2,TRBV5-1,NA,NA
CASSEFLLAGDYNEQFF,TGCGCCAGCAGTGAGTTCTTACTAGCGGGAGACTACAATGAGCAGTTCTTC,TRBJ2-1,TRBV10-1,TRBD2,NA
CATTGGIYEKLFF,TGTGCCACCACAGGGGGTATTTATGAAAAACTGTTTTTT,TRBJ1-4,TRBV27,TRBD1,NA
CASSFTGSEQYF,TGTGCCAGCAGCTTCACAGGGTCCGAGCAGTACTTC,TRBJ2-7,TRBV11-1,NA,NA
CASSPSWTGQNTGELFF,TGTGCCAGCAGCCCCAGCTGGACAGGCCAGAACACCGGGGAGCTGTTTTTT,TRBJ2-2,TRBV7-9,TRBD1,NA
CASRSGLGSTDTQYF,TGTGCCAGCAGATCCGGACTAGGGAGCACAGATACGCAGTATTTT,TRBJ2-3,TRBV6-6,TRBD2,few
CSGQGTSGSYEQYF,TGCAGCGGGCAAGGGACTAGCGGGAGTTACGAGCAGTACTTC,TRBJ2-7,TRBV29-1,TRBD2,NA
CASSLVAGNYGYTF,TGCGCCAGCAGCTTGGTGGCCGGGAACTATGGCTACACCTTC,TRBJ1-2,TRBV5-1,NA,NA
CASSYSGWVNEQFF,TGTGCCAGCAGTTACTCCGGGTGGGTCAATGAGCAGTTCTTC,TRBJ2-1,TRBV6-5,NA,NA
CAISEGDRGTQYF,TGTGCCATCAGTGAGGGGGACAGGGGGACCCAGTACTTC,TRBJ2-5,TRBV10-3,TRBD1,NA
CASSLNRGDSPLHF,TGTGCCAGCAGCTTGAACAGGGGGGACTCACCCCTCCACTTT,TRBJ1-6,TRBV5-4,TRBD1,NA
CASSRGGGAYNEQFF,TGTGCCAGCAGCCGGGGTGGGGGGGCTTACAATGAGCAGTTCTTC,TRBJ2-1,TRBV9,NA,NA
CASSRLVGLNTEAFF,TGTGCCAGCAGTCGCCTCGTTGGCCTGAACACTGAAGCTTTCTTT,TRBJ1-1,TRBV6-5,NA,NA
CASQKNTEAFF,TGTGCCAGCCAGAAGAACACTGAAGCTTTCTTT,TRBJ1-1,TRBV19,NA,NA
CASRDRDRAGNTIYF,TGTGCCAGCAGGGACCGGGACAGGGCCGGAAACACCATATATTTT,TRBJ1-3,TRBV6-5,TRBD1,NA